This TCR beta chain was captured in a study of shared clonotypes between healthy human individuals. As for the study in general: Participating donors consisted of a couple of women and a few men aged 18 to 49. Each donor's CD8 memory used one plate, CD8 naive two, each CD4 subset three. Study results and limitations: Shared clonotypes across all four donors exceeded non-shared ones in generation probability. Across a handful of donors, naive CD4 shared around 5.1%, naive CD8 around 4%, memory CD4 less than 2.5%, memory CD8 around 0.42%.

This CDR3 is built from 15 residues. Germline CDR1 reads LNHDA; CDR2 reads SQIVND (reference sequence). With 8 bases clipped from V and 12 bases from J, the junction kept 19 bases outside the gene matches. Concerning this clone itself: What it recognizes is unknown.

Here immunoSEQ multiplex PCR was the method, and the copy in TCRdb shows in-frame clones only, minus some. The table has roughly 2.2 million clones, about 90% seen once. This clonotype was obtained from a man younger than 35 in good health. Some clones in this sample may be carry-over from other donors' samples. This chain uses TRBV19 with TRBJ1-5; 7 positions match TRBD1. The sample comprised naive CD4+ T cells from PBMCs. Indicated subset: CD45RA+ positively selected. CDR3 sequence reads: CASHTPGQPTIVQHF. Here the CDR3 DNA reads TGTGCCAGTCACACGCCGGGACAGCCTACAATAGTCCAGCATTTT.